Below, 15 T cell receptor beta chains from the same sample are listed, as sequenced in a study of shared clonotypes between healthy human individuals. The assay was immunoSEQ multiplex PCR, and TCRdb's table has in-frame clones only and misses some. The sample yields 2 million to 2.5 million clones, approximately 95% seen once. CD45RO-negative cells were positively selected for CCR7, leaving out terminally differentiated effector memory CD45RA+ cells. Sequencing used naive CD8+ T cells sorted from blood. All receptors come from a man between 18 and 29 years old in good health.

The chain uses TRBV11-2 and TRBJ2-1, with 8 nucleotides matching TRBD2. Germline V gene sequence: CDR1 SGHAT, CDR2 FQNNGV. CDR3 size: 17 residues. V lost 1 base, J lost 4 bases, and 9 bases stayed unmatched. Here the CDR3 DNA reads TGTGCCAGCAGCTTAGGTAGTAGCGGGATTAATTACAATGAGCAGTTCTTC. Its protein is CASSLGSSGINYNEQFF.

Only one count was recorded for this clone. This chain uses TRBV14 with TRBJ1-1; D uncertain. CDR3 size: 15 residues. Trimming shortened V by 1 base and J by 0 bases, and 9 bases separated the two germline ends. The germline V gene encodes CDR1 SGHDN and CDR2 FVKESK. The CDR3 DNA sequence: TGTGCCAGCAGCCAAGGGTCAGGCATGAACACTGAAGCTTTCTTT. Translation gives CASSQGSGMNTEAFF.

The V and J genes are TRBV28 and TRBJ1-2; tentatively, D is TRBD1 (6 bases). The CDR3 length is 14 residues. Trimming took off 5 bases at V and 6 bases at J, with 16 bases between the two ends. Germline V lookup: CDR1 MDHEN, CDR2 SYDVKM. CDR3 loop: CASSTEQGTNGYTF. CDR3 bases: TGTGCCAGCAGTACGGAACAGGGAACTAATGGCTACACCTTC.

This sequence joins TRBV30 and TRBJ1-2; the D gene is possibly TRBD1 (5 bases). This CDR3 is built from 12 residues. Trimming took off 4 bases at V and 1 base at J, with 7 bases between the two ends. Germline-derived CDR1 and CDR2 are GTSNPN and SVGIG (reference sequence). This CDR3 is CAWTGNNYGYTF. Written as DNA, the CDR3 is TGTGCCTGGACAGGGAATAACTATGGCTACACCTTC.

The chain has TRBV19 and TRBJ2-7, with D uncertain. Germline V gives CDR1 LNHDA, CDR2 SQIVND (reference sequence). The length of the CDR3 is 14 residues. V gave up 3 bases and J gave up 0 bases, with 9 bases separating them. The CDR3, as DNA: TGTGCCAGTAGTATCGAAAGCAGCTCCTACGAGCAGTACTTC. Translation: CASSIESSSYEQYF. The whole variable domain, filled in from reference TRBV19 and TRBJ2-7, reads DGGITQSPKYLFRKEGQNVTLSCEQNLNHDAMYWYRQDPGQGLRLIYYSQIVNDFQKGDIAEGYSVSREKKESFPLTVTSAQKNPTAFYLCASSIESSSYEQYFGPGTRLTVT.

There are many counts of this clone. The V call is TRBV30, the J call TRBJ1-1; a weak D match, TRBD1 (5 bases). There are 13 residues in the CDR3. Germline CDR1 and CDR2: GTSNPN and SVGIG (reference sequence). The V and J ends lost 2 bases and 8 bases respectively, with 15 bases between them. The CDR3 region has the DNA TGTGCCTGGAGTTACGGAGATCGGACAGAAGCTTTCTTT. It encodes CAWSYGDRTEAFF.

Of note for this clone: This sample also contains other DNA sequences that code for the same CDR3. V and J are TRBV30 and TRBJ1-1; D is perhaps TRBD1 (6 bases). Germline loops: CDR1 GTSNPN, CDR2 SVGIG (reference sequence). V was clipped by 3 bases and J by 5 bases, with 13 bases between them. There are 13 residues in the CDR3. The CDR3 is CAWSTGGGTEAFF. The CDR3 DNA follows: TGTGCCTGGAGCACGGGAGGGGGAACTGAAGCTTTCTTT. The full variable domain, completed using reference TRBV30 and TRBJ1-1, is SQTIHQWPATLVQPVGSPLSLECTVEGTSNPNLYWYRQAAGRGLQLLFYSVGIGQISSEVPQNLSASRPQDRQFILSSKKLLLSDSGFYLCAWSTGGGTEAFFGQGTRLTVV.

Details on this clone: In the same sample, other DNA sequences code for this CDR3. CDR3 sequence reads: CASSLLGDGYTF. In DNA, the CDR3 is TGCGCCAGCAGCTTGCTGGGTGATGGCTACACCTTC. V and J are TRBV5-1 and TRBJ1-2, with D unclear. Germline V CDR1 and CDR2: SGHRS, YFSETQ. Trimming cost V 1 base and J 6 bases, with 7 bases left between them. The CDR3 contains 12 residues.

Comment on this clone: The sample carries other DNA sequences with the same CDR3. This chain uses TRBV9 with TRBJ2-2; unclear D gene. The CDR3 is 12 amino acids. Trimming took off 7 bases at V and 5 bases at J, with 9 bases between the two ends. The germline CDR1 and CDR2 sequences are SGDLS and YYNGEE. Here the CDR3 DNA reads TGTGCCAGCTCAGCCGCAACCGGGGAGCTGTTTTTT. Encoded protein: CASSAATGELFF.

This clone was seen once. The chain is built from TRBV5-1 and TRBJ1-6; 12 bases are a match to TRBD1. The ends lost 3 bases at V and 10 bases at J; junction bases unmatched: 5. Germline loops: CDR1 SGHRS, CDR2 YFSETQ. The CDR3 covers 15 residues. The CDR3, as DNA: TGCGCCAGCAGCTGGGGACAGGGGGCTGGCTCACCCCTCCACTTT. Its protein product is CASSWGQGAGSPLHF.

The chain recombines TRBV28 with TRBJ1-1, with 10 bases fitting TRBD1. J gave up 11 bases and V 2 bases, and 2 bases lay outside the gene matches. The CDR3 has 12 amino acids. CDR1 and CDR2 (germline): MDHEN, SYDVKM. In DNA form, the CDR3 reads TGTGCCAGCAGTTTAGACAGGGGGCAGGCTTTCTTT. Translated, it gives CASSLDRGQAFF.

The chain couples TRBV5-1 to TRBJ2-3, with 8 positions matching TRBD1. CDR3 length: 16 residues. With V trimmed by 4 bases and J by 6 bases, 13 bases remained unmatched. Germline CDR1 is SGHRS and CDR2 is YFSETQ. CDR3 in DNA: TGCGCCAGCAGCATTGGGACAGGTCTTGAATGGGATACGCAGTATTTT. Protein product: CASSIGTGLEWDTQYF.

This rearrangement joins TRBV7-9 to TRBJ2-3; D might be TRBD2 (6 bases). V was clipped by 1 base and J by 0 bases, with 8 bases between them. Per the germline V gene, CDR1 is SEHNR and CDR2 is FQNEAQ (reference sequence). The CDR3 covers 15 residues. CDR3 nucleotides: TGTGCCAGCAGCTTAGGTCGGGGGAGCACAGATACGCAGTATTTT. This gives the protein CASSLGRGSTDTQYF.

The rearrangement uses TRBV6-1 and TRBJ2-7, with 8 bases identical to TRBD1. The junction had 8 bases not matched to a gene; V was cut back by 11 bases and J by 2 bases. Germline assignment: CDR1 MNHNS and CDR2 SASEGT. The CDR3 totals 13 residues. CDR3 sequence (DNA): TGTGCCGGAACCGGGACAGGTCCCTACGAGCAGTACTTC. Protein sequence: CAGTGTGPYEQYF.

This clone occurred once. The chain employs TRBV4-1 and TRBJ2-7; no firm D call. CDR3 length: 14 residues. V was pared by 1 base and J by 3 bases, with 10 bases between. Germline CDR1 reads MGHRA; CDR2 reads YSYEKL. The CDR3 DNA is TGCGCCAGCAGCCAAGTTCAGGACCACTACGAGCAGTACTTC. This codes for CASSQVQDHYEQYF.